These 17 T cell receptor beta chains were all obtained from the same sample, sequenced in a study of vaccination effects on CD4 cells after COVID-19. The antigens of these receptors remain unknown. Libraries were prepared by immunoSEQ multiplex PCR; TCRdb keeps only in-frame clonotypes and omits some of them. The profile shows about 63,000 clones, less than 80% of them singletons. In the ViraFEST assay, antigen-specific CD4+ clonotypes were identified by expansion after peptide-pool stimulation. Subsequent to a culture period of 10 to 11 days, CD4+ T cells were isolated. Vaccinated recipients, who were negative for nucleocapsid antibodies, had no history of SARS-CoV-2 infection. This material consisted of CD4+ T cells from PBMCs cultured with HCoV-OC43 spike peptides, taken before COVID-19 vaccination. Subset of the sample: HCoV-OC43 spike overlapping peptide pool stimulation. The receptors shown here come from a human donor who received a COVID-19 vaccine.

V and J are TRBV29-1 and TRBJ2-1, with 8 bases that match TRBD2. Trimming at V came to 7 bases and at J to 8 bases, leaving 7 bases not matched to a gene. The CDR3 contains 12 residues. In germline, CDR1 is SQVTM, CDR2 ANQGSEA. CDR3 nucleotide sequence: TGCAGCGCGGGGGGGGGTAGGGATGAGCAGTTCTTC. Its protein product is CSAGGGRDEQFF.

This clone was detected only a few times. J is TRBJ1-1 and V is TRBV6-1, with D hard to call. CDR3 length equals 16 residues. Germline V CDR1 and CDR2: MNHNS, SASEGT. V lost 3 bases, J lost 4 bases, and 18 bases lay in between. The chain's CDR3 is CASSDHSGRGSTEAFF. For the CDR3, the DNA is TGTGCCAGCAGTGATCACTCAGGTCGGGGAAGCACTGAAGCTTTCTTT.

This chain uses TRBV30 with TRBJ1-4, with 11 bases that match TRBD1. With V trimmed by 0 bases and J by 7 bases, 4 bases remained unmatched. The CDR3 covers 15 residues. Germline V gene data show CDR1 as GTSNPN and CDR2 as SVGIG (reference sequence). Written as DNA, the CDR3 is TGTGCCTGGAGTGTAGGACAGGGGGCTCTTGAAAAACTGTTTTTT. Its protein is CAWSVGQGALEKLFF.

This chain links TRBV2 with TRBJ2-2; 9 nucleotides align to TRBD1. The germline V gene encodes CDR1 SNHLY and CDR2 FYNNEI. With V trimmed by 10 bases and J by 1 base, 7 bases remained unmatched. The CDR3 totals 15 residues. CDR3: CATDTGGQNTGELFF. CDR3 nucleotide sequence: TGTGCCACCGATACAGGGGGCCAGAACACCGGGGAGCTGTTTTTT.

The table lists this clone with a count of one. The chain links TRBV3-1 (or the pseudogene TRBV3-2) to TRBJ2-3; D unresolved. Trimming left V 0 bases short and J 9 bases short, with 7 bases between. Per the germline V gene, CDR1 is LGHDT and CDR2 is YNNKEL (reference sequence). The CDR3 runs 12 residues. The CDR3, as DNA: TGTGCCAGCAGCCAAGAGGACGGGACGCAGTATTTT. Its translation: CASSQEDGTQYF.

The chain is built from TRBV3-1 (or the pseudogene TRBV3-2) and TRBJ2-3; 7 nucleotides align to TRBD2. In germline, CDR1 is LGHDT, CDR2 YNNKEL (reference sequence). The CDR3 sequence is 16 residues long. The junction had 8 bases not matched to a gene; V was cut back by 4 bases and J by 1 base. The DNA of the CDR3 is TGTGCCAGCAGCCGACGACTAGCCGTGGGCACAGATACGCAGTATTTT. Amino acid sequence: CASSRRLAVGTDTQYF.

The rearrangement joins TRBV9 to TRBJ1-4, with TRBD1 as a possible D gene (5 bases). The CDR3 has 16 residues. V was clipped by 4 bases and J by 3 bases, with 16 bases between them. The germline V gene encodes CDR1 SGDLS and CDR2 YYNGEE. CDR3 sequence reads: CASSRRWGLANEKLFF. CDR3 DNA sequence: TGTGCCAGCAGCCGTAGGTGGGGGTTGGCTAATGAAAAACTGTTTTTT.

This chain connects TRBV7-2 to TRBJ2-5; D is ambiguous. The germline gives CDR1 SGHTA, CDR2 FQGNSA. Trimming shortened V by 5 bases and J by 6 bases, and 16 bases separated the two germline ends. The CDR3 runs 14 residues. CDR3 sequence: CASSPTPVGKTQYF. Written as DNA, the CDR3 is TGTGCCAGCAGCCCAACTCCGGTGGGAAAGACCCAGTACTTC.

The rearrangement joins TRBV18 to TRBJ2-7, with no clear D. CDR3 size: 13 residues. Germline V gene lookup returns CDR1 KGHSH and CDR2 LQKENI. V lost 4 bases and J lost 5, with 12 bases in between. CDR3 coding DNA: TGTGCCAGCTCACTAAACTCTAGGGACGAGCAGTACGTC. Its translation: CASSLNSRDEQYV.

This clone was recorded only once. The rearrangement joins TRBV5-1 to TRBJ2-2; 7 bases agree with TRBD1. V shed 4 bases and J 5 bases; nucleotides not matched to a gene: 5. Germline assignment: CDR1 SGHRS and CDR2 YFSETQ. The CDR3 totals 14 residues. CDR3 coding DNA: TGCGCCAGCAGCCAGACAGGGCGGACCGGGGAGCTGTTTTTT. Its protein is CASSQTGRTGELFF. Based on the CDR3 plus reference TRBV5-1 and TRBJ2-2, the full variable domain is KAGVTQTPRYLIKTRGQQVTLSCSPISGHRSVSWYQQTPGQGLQFLFEYFSETQRNKGNFPGRFSGRQFSNSRSEMNVSTLELGDSALYLCASSQTGRTGELFFGEGSRLTVL.

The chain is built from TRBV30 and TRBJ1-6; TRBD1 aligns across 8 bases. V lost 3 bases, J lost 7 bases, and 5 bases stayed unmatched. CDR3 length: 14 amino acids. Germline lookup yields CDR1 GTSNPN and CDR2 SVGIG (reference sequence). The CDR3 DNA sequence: TGTGCCTGGAGAGCTAACAGGGGGAATTCACCCCTCCACTTT. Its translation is CAWRANRGNSPLHF.

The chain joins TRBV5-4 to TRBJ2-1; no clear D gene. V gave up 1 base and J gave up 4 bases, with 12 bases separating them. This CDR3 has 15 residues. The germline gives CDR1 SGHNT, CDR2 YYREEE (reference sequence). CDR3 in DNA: TGTGCCAGCAGCTTGTCTGGAGCTACGTACAATGAGCAGTTCTTC. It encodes CASSLSGATYNEQFF.

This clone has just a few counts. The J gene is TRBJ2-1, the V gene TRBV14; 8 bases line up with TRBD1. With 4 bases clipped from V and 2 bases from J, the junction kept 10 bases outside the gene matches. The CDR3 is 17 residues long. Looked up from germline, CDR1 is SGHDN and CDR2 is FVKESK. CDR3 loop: CASSPPRHRGTYNEQFF. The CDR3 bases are TGTGCCAGCAGCCCCCCTCGCCACAGGGGGACCTACAATGAGCAGTTCTTC.

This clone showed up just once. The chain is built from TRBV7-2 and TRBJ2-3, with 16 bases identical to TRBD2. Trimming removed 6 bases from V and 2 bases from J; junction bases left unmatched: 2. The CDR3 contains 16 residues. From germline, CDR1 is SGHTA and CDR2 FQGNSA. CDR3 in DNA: TGTGCCAGCAGGGGACTAGCGGGGGGGTTCACAGATACGCAGTATTTT. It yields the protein CASRGLAGGFTDTQYF.

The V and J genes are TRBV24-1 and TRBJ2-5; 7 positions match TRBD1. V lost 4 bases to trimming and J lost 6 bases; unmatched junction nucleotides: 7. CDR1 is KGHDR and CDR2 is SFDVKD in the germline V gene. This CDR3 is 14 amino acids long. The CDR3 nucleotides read TGTGCCACCAGTGACCCGACAGGGTCGAAGACCCAGTACTTC. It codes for CATSDPTGSKTQYF.

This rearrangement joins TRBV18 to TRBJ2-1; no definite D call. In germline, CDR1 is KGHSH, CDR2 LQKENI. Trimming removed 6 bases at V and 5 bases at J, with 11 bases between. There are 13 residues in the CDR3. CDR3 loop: CASSLDRNNEQFF. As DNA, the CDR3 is TGTGCCAGCTCGTTGGACCGGAACAATGAGCAGTTCTTC.

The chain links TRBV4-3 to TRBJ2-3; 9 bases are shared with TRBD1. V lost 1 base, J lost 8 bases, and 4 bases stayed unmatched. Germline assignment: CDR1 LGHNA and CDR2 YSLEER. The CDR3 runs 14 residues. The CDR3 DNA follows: TGCGCCAGCAGCCAAGGGACAGGGGAGTTTACGCAGTATTTT. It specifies CASSQGTGEFTQYF.